This T cell receptor (beta chain) was sequenced during a study of blood T cell repertoires in COVID-19 (dated by TCRdb to the early 2020s). Background on the whole study: Samples from collaborators originated in the United States, Italy and Spain and spanned both the acute and convalescent phases of COVID-19. The material from the prospective study consisted of cDNA or gDNA derived from T cells, B-cell-depleted T cells, or PBMCs. Subjects who had been exposed to COVID-19, were actively infected with it, or had recovered from it provided the deeply sampled blood TCRbeta repertoires that made up the dataset. The repertoires were released in a freely available public database intended as a resource for research on the immune response to SARS-CoV-2. Samples were obtained from the ongoing ImmuneRACE study (first 160 participants) and from approximately 1,200 subjects provided by 6 global collaborators. Nearly every sample came with metadata listing a de-identified subject ID, COVID-19 status, age in years and sex. HLA class I and class II types, where available, came from metadata supplied by the sample provider rather than from assay-based typing.

As concerns this clone: Which antigen it targets is not known. No quality values exist for individual bases; no much larger clone is one base distant.

Each collaborating institution followed its own protocols to collect whole blood in K2EDTA tubes. For TCRbeta analysis, collaborators shipped samples in one of three forms: frozen whole blood, isolated PBMCs, or DNA extracted from either of those sample types. TCRbeta CDR3 regions were amplified from genomic DNA by means of the immunoSEQ Assay, a bias-controlled multiplex PCR. Per the authors' processing: Nucleated cell counts per sample were estimated from amplification of reference gene primers within the assay. To quantify the absolute abundance of each unique TCRbeta CDR3 rearrangement, sequence reads were collapsed and filtered. For each sample, productive Simpson clonality was calculated as the square root of Simpson's diversity index across productive rearrangements. TCRdb obtained this table from immuneACCESS and retained in-frame rearrangements with V and J assigned. These tables miss some clones; where compared with another copy, unresolved V genes account for less than half of the shortfall, and the remainder is unexplained. The V and J calls and the clone size are those of that table, but D and trimming were determined from the DNA. The sample table holds about 41,000 clones, of which 70% to 90% were seen once. 3.5% to 5.5% of the sample is taken by the ten largest.

CDR1 and CDR2 (SNHLY, FYNNEI) derive from the germline V gene. Spanning cysteine to phenylalanine, the CDR3 consists of 13 amino acids. Only CDR3 DNA remains: 39 bases, in frame from the first base. V sheds 7 bases and J sheds 2 bases, leaving 8 bases between their ends. Study-wide conclusions, independent of this receptor: Clinical and demographic metadata were provided uncurated, with the amount varying by source and participant.

This chain joins TRBV2 to TRBJ2-2; no confident D gene assignment can be made. The specimen was peripheral blood. This receptor was taken from a man aged 55 to 70 with acute or convalescent COVID-19. The CDR3 reads CASTPTNTGELFF. Read as DNA, the sequence is TGTGCCAGCACTCCGACAAACACCGGGGAGCTGTTTTTT.